Shown below are 9 T cell receptor beta chains from a single sample sequenced in a study of OX40 agonist ivuxolimab in advanced cancers. The repertoire was sequenced with immunoSEQ multiplex PCR; TCRdb's copy has only in-frame clones and lacks some. The sample lists tens of thousands of clones, around nine tenths occurring once. The material was CD4+ or CD8+ T cells sorted from blood, obtained in a trial of the OX40 agonist ivuxolimab. The receptors originated from an adult with an advanced solid tumor such as melanoma, head and neck, liver or kidney cancer.

The rearrangement uses TRBV29-1 and TRBJ1-1; a weak D match, TRBD1 (6 bases). V was trimmed by 5 bases and J by 6 bases, leaving 19 bases between them. CDR3 size: 14 residues. From germline, CDR1 is SQVTM and CDR2 ANQGSEA. CDR3 in amino acids: CSVTRGGQQSEAFF. The CDR3 nucleotides are TGCAGCGTTACCCGGGGGGGCCAACAATCTGAAGCTTTCTTT.

CDR3: CASSPQKGRKGDNEQFF. The DNA of the CDR3 is TGTGCCAGCTCACCACAAAAGGGACGGAAGGGGGACAATGAGCAGTTCTTC. The chain uses TRBV18 and TRBJ2-1; possibly TRBD1 for D (6 bases). From germline, CDR1 is KGHSH and CDR2 LQKENI. Trimming cost V 1 base and J 5 bases, with 18 bases left between them. The CDR3 extends over 17 amino acids.

The chain uses TRBV7-9 and TRBJ1-1, with D maybe TRBD1 (5 bases). The CDR3 is 15 residues long. Germline V gene data show CDR1 as SEHNR and CDR2 as FQNEAQ (reference sequence). V lost 3 bases and J 0 bases, leaving 11 bases between the germline ends. Here the CDR3 DNA reads TGTGCCAGCAGCTTTGTGCAGGGTATGAACACTGAAGCTTTCTTT. Protein: CASSFVQGMNTEAFF.

J is TRBJ1-1 and V is TRBV7-2, with 7 bases lining up with TRBD1. The CDR3 runs to 17 residues. V lost 1 base to trimming and J lost 0 bases; unmatched junction nucleotides: 8. Germline V lookup: CDR1 SGHTA, CDR2 FQGNSA. CDR3 protein: CASSLGRQGEVNTEAFF. CDR3 sequence (DNA): TGTGCCAGCAGCTTAGGGAGGCAGGGGGAGGTGAACACTGAAGCTTTCTTT.

This clone was recorded a few times. This chain connects TRBV6-1 to TRBJ1-5; D remains unclear. Between the trimmed V and J ends, which lost 2 bases and 2 bases, there was a span of 13 bases. This CDR3 has 16 residues. CDR1 MNHNS and CDR2 SASEGT come from the germline V gene. The CDR3 region has the DNA TGTGCCAGCAGTGAAAGGGTGGCGGGAGGCAATCAGCCCCAGCATTTT. This encodes CASSERVAGGNQPQHF.

The rearrangement joins TRBV7-9 to TRBJ1-4; D unclear. There are 15 residues in the CDR3. From germline, CDR1 is SEHNR and CDR2 FQNEAQ (reference sequence). Trimming took off 5 bases at V and 8 bases at J, with 18 bases between the two ends. This CDR3 is CASSRGLNGGEKLFF. The CDR3 nucleotides read TGTGCCAGCAGCCGCGGGCTAAACGGAGGGGAAAAACTGTTTTTT.

V is TRBV6-5 and J is TRBJ1-6, with D tentatively TRBD1 (5 bases). The CDR3 sequence is 13 residues long. V dropped 2 bases and J dropped 10 bases, with 9 bases sitting between them. CDR1 and CDR2 from the germline V gene are MNHEY and SVGAGI. DNA for the CDR3: TGTGCCAGCAGTTACCGAGGGGAATCACCCCTCCACTTT. Translating it yields CASSYRGESPLHF.

V gene TRBV19 combines with J gene TRBJ1-2, with D possibly TRBD1 on 5 matching bases. Looked up from germline, CDR1 is LNHDA and CDR2 is SQIVND (reference sequence). CDR3 length: 17 amino acids. With 3 bases removed from V and 7 bases from J, the gap between germline ends came to 24 bases. CDR3 nucleotides: TGTGCCAGTAGTATTTTAGGCCAGGGCGTTTCTTCGAGTGGCTACACCTTC. Encoded protein: CASSILGQGVSSSGYTF. Complete variable domain (other parts from reference TRBV19 and TRBJ1-2): DGGITQSPKYLFRKEGQNVTLSCEQNLNHDAMYWYRQDPGQGLRLIYYSQIVNDFQKGDIAEGYSVSREKKESFPLTVTSAQKNPTAFYLCASSILGQGVSSSGYTFGSGTRLTVV.

The chain is built from TRBV7-9 and TRBJ1-5; no reliable D call. V was trimmed by 7 bases and J by 9 bases, leaving 22 bases between them. Germline V gene sequence: CDR1 SEHNR, CDR2 FQNEAQ (reference sequence). The length of the CDR3 is 15 residues. CDR3 coding DNA: TGTGCCAGCATTACCGGCCGGGAGATCTTGGGGCCCCAGCATTTT. Residues: CASITGREILGPQHF.